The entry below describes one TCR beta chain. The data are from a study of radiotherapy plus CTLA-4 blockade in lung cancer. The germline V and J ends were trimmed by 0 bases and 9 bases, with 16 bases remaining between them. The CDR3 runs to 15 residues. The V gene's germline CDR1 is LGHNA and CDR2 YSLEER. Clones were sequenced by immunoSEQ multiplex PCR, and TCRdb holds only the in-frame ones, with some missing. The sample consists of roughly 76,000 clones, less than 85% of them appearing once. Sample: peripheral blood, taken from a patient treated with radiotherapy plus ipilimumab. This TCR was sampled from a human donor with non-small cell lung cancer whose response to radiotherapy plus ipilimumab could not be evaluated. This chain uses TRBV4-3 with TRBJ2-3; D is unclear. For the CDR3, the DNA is TGCGCCAGCAGCCAAGAAAAATCTACGAGCCGCACGCAGTATTTT. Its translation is CASSQEKSTSRTQYF.